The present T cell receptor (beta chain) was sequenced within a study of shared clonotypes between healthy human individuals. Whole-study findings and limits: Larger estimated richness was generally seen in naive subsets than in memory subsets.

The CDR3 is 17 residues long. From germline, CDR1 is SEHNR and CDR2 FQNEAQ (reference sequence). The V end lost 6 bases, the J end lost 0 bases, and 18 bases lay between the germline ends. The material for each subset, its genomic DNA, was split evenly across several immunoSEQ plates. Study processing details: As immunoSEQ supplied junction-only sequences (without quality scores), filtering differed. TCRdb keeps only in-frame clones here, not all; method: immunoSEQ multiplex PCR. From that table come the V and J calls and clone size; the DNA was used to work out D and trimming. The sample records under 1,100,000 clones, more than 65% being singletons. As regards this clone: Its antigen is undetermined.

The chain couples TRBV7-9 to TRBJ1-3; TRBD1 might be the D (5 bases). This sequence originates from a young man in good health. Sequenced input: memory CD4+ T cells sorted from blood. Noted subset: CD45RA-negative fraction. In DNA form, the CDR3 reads TGTGCCAGCAGTACTTTTTTGGGACGCAGCTCTGGAAACACCATATATTTT. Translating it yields CASSTFLGRSSGNTIYF.